This entry describes one T cell receptor (beta chain). A second PCR of about 6 to 12 cycles used a sample-barcoded 5' primer and a J-beta primer mix. Every cDNA molecule bore a tag from a template-switch adaptor containing 12 random nucleotides. TCRdb analysed the 5' RACE reads with MiXCR anew, one entry per CDR3 protein. The sample includes over 600,000 distinct CDR3 sequences, approximately 40% seen only once; the top ten take around 30%. These data come from a study of blood T cells in healthy people across ages. Germline V gives CDR1 SGHAT, CDR2 FQNNGV. This CDR3 has 15 amino acids. J lost 4 bases, V lost 4 bases, and 7 bases had no gene match.

The J gene is TRBJ2-1, the V gene TRBV11-2, with TRBD1 matching 7 bases. Sequenced: blood. The clonotype was recovered from a man aged 80 or over in good health. CDR3 in amino acids: CASSSRDSIYNEQFF. DNA for the CDR3: TGTGCCAGCAGCTCCCGGGACAGTATTTACAATGAGCAGTTCTTC.